This entry features one TCR beta chain sequence. Its specificity is unknown. This sample stems from a study of Ad26.COV2.S vaccination and SARS-CoV-2 variants. Study-level results: Vaccine recipients posted higher spike-specific TCR breadth than their placebo counterparts. Measurement of non-spike TCR breadth gave similar results in vaccine and placebo recipients.

J gave up 3 bases and V 3 bases, and 6 bases lay outside the gene matches. The germline gives CDR1 LNHDA, CDR2 SQIVND (reference sequence). The CDR3 runs 15 residues. Sequencing was performed with immunoSEQ multiplex PCR; in TCRdb, only in-frame clones are kept and a portion is missing. This sample carries some 350,000 clones, under 95% of them seen once, and the ten largest clones take 3.9%. This clonotype originated in a human donor who had recovered from COVID-19. The input for sequencing was peripheral blood, taken after recovery from COVID-19. The chain employs TRBV19 and TRBJ1-2, with 8 bases fitting TRBD1. The CDR3 DNA reads TGTGCCAGTAGTATTGACAGGGGAGGCTACTATGGCTACACCTTC. Residues: CASSIDRGGYYGYTF.